The clone carrying this T cell receptor beta chain was recorded once. The sample belongs to a study of PD-L1 blockade in urothelial cancer. Stated time point: peripheral blood 6 weeks after treatment start. Repertoires were generated with immunoSEQ multiplex PCR, while TCRdb's copy carries only in-frame clones and drops some. This sample yields fewer than 90,000 clones, of which roughly 90% are seen a single time; 0.87% belongs to the top ten. V dropped 5 bases and J dropped 1 base, with 9 bases sitting between them. In germline, CDR1 is MNHEY, CDR2 SMNVEV (reference sequence). The CDR3 has 14 residues.

This sequence joins TRBV27 and TRBJ1-3; D is ambiguous. The TCR was taken from a woman of 80 years or more with urothelial cancer. Specimen: PBMCs, collected around atezolizumab (anti-PD-L1) treatment. For the CDR3, the DNA is TGTGCCAGCAGTCCCCCGGGGTCTGGAAACACCATATATTTT. Amino acid sequence: CASSPPGSGNTIYF.